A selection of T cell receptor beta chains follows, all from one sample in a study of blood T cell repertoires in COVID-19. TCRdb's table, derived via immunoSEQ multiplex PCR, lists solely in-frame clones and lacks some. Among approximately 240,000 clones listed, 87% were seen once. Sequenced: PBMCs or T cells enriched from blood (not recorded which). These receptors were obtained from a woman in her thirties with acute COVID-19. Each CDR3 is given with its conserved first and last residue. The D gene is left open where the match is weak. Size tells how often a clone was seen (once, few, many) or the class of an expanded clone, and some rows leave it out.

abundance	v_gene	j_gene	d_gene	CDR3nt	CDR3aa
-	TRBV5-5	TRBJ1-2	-	TGTGCCAGCAGCTTACAGGGAAACTATGGCTACACCTTC	CASSLQGNYGYTF
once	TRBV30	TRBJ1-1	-	TGTGCCTGGAACACAGGGCAGGGAACTGAAGCTTTCTTT	CAWNTGQGTEAFF
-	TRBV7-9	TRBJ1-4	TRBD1	TGTGCCAGCAGCCCCCCGGGACAGAATAATGAAAAACTGTTTTTT	CASSPPGQNNEKLFF
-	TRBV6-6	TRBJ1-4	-	TGTGCCAGCAGACCTAGGGGGATCGAAGAAAAACTGTTTTTT	CASRPRGIEEKLFF
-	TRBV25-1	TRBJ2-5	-	TGTGCCAGCAAAAAGGAGGGCATCCTCCAGGAGACCCAGTACTTC	CASKKEGILQETQYF
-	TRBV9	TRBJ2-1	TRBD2	TGTGCCAGCAGCGTAGAGTCTAGCGGGGTGAATGAGCAGTTCTTC	CASSVESSGVNEQFF
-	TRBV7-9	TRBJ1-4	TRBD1	TGTGCCAGCAGCGCAAGACAGGGGCTTAATGAAAAACTGTTTTTT	CASSARQGLNEKLFF
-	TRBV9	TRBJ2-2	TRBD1	TGTGCCAGCAGCGCGGGACAGGGTTACACCGGGGAGCTGTTTTTT	CASSAGQGYTGELFF
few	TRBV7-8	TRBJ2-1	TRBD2	TGTGCCAGCGCCCCCGGACTAGGCCGTTCCTACAATGAGCAGTTCTTC	CASAPGLGRSYNEQFF
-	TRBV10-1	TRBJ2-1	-	TGCGCCAGCAGTGATACTTGGACGAAGGGGCCGGGCAATGAGCAGTTCTTC	CASSDTWTKGPGNEQFF
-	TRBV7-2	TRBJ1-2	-	TGTGCCAGCAGCTTTAGTCCACAGGGTTCGCGGGGCTACACCTTC	CASSFSPQGSRGYTF
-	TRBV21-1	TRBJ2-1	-	TGTGCCGGACCGAGAGGAGGTAATGAGCAGTTCTTC	CAGPRGGNEQFF
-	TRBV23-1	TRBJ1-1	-	TGCGCCAGCAGTCAAAGTGGGGGGGGGCACATGAACACTGAAGCTTTCTTT	CASSQSGGGHMNTEAFF
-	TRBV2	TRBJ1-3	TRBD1	TGTGCCAGCAGGCCTGGGACAGCCGGAAACACCATATATTTT	CASRPGTAGNTIYF
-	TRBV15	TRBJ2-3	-	TGTGCCACCAGCAGAGGGGGCAGTGCAGATACGCAGTATTTT	CATSRGGSADTQYF
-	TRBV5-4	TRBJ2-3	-	TGTGCCACCAAACAGGGCACAGATACGCAGTATTTT	CATKQGTDTQYF
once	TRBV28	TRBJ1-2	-	TGTGCCAGCAGTTCGTGGGGAGGTGGCTACACCTTC	CASSSWGGGYTF
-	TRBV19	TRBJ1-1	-	TGTGCCAGTAGTATTGTCGGTTCCGCCGAAGCTTTCTTT	CASSIVGSAEAFF
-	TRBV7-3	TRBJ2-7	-	TGTGCCAGCAGCTTAGGATGGCAGGGGCTCGACGAGCAGTACTTC	CASSLGWQGLDEQYF
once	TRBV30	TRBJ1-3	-	TGTGCCTGGGCGCGTAGGAGGGCTGGAAACACCATATATTTT	CAWARRRAGNTIYF
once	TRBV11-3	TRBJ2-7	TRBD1	TGTGCCAGCAGCTTAACCACGGGACAGTTTCACGAGCAGTACTTC	CASSLTTGQFHEQYF
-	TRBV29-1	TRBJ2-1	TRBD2	TGCAGCGTTGAAGGTTCTAGCGGGAGGGAAGAAGGGAGCTCCTACAATGAGCAGTTCTTC	CSVEGSSGREEGSSYNEQFF
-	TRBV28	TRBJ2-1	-	TGTGCCAGCAGTTTCTCTAGCTCCTACAATGAGCAGTTCTTC	CASSFSSSYNEQFF
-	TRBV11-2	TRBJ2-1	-	TGTGCCAGCAGCCAGACCTGGGGGGCTAGCGGAAGGGGCAATGAGCAGTTCTTC	CASSQTWGASGRGNEQFF
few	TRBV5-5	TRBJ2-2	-	TGTGCCAGCAGCTCAGGTGGAAGGGAGCTGTTTTTT	CASSSGGRELFF
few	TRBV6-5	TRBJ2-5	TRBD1	TGTGCCAGCAACCGCGGACAGGCCGCTCGGGAGACCCAGTACTTC	CASNRGQAARETQYF
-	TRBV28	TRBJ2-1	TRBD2	TGTGCCAGCAGACAGACTAGCGGAGCCACCATAATTGAGCAGTTCTTC	CASRQTSGATIIEQFF